The clone carrying this T cell receptor beta chain was seen only a few times. TCRdb fed the 5' RACE reads into MiXCR, producing one record per CDR3 protein. The sample records tens of thousands of distinct CDR3 sequences, roughly 7.1% being singletons. This entry comes from a study of early T cells in non-severe SARS-CoV-2 infection. The TCR sequence derives from an adult who was a healthcare worker with PCR-confirmed SARS-CoV-2 infection or an uninfected control (not recorded which). The sample here was whole blood, taken at baseline.

The CDR3 here is CASSVPGQGGTEAFF. In DNA form, the CDR3 reads TGTGCCAGCAGCGTGCCGGGACAGGGCGGTACTGAAGCTTTCTTT. The genes are TRBV5-4 and TRBJ1-1; 9 nucleotides agree with TRBD1. Germline V gives CDR1 SGHNT, CDR2 YYREEE (reference sequence). This CDR3 is built from 15 residues. Trimming cost V 4 bases and J 5 bases; bases outside gene matches: 9.